The source of this T cell receptor (beta chain) is a study of neoadjuvant anti-PD-1 for oral cavity cancer. Germline V gives CDR1 SGHDT, CDR2 YYEEEE. The ends were cut back, 0 bases at V and 0 bases at J, with 10 bases in the middle. The CDR3 contains 16 residues. Time point reported: after neoadjuvant nivolumab, at surgical resection. Profiling relied on immunoSEQ multiplex PCR, and the TCRdb table lists in-frame clones only, not all of them. The sample comprises about 68,000 clones, roughly 85% of which are singletons, and nearly 3.5% rests with the top ten. The material sequenced was PBMCs, taken after nivolumab (anti-PD-1) treatment. The chain couples TRBV5-6 to TRBJ1-5; maybe TRBD1 (6 bases). The receptor comes from a person aged 35-79 years with oral cavity squamous cell carcinoma. CDR3 sequence (DNA): TGTGCCAGCAGCTTGGGGGGGCCAAATAGCAATCAGCCCCAGCATTTT. It yields the protein CASSLGGPNSNQPQHF. Drawing the rest from reference TRBV5-6 and TRBJ1-5, the complete variable domain is DAGVTQSPTHLIKTRGQQVTLRCSPKSGHDTVSWYQQALGQGPQFIFQYYEEEERQRGNFPDRFSGHQFPNYSSELNVNALLLGDSALYLCASSLGGPNSNQPQHFGDGTRLSIL.